This T cell receptor (beta chain) was sequenced in a study of blood T cell repertoires in COVID-19 (dated by TCRdb to 2020 to 2022). Notes on the research overall: Collaborator samples came from the United States, Italy and Spain and covered acute and convalescent phases of COVID-19. Nearly every sample came with metadata listing a de-identified subject ID, COVID-19 status, age in years and sex. Subjects who had been exposed to COVID-19, were actively infected with it, or had recovered from it provided the deeply sampled blood TCRbeta repertoires that made up the dataset. The prospective study material was composed of cDNA or gDNA derived from T cells, B-cell-depleted T cells, or PBMCs. A freely available public database, intended as a resource for researchers studying the immune response to SARS-CoV-2, is where the repertoires were released. The samples were drawn from the first 160 participants of the ongoing ImmuneRACE study and from 950 to 1,500 subjects provided by 6 global collaborators. Where HLA class I and class II types were available, the types were taken from metadata supplied by the sample provider, not from assay-based typing. Study-wide findings and limitations: Clinical and demographic metadata were provided uncurated, with the amount varying by source and participant.

TCRbeta CDR3 regions were amplified from genomic DNA using the immunoSEQ Assay, a bias-controlled multiplex PCR. The study's processing was this. Within the assay, amplification of reference gene primers was used to estimate how many nucleated cells each sample contained. To quantify the absolute abundance of each unique TCRbeta CDR3 rearrangement, sequence reads were collapsed and filtered. For each sample, productive Simpson clonality was calculated as the square root of Simpson's diversity index over productive rearrangements. TCRdb took over this immuneACCESS table, retaining in-frame rearrangements with V and J assigned. Such tables are incomplete; in checked studies, under half of the missing clones stem from an unresolved V gene, and the remainder is unexplained. V, J and clone size derive from that table, while D and trimming were established from the DNA sequence. This sample holds about 400,000 clones; 85% to 90% were observed only once. The ten largest account for 0.95% to 1% of the sample.

On this clone: What antigen it recognizes has not been identified. No base-level quality is on record; no much larger clone is a single base apart.

Participants in the prospective study were aged roughly 18 to 100 years, lived in under 30 United States geographic areas, and enrolled through a virtual design. Cohort assignment in the prospective study relied on participant-reported clinical history from a screening survey and a study questionnaire. In the prospective study, mobile phlebotomists collected whole blood, serum and a nasopharyngeal or oropharyngeal swab from each participant. Over an approximately two-month period, participants in the prospective study had the option of providing additional blood draws and questionnaires. Before DNA extraction, prospective study blood samples were shipped either frozen or at room temperature. A distance of 15 bases separates the germline ends of V and J, which lose 2 bases and 2 bases respectively. Taken from cysteine to phenylalanine, the CDR3 has 16 residues. The CDR3 DNA has 48 bases and is translated from base 1. CDR1 and CDR2 were assigned from the germline V gene as LGHNA and YNFKEQ.

This receptor chain uses TRBV4-2 and TRBJ2-5; a weak D assignment points to TRBD1 (6 bases agree). This TCR derives from a woman younger than 45 with acute COVID-19. The sequencing input was PBMCs or T cells enriched from blood (not recorded which). This receptor has the CDR3 CASSQLSPGQQETQYF. In nucleotides, the sequence is TGTGCCAGCAGCCAACTCTCACCGGGACAACAAGAGACCCAGTACTTC.